The sequence of this T cell receptor beta chain was determined in a study of OX40 agonist ivuxolimab in advanced cancers. About the research overall: Dose-escalation subjects each had hepatocellular carcinoma, melanoma, renal cell or head and neck cancer. Points from the study as a whole: Low normalized T-cell clonal expansion was additionally recorded for some nonresponders. With doses of 0.1 to 3.0 mg/kg, CD4+ and CD8+ blood T cells had undergone clonal expansion by week 6.

Sequencing was performed with immunoSEQ multiplex PCR; in TCRdb, only in-frame clones are kept and a portion is missing. The table records tens of thousands of clones, 70% to 90% of them present only once. On this clone itself: Its antigen is still unknown.

The germline CDR1 and CDR2 sequences are SGHTA and FQGTGA. The V and J ends lost 3 bases and 4 bases, in that order; junction bases with no gene match: 2. The CDR3 loop spans 13 amino acids. The receptor comes from an adult with an advanced solid tumor such as melanoma, head and neck, liver or kidney cancer. This sample comprised CD4+ or CD8+ T cells sorted from blood, obtained in a trial of the OX40 agonist ivuxolimab. The rearrangement uses TRBV7-3 and TRBJ1-1; 7 nucleotides agree with TRBD1. This chain's CDR3 is CASSFQGGTEAFF. CDR3 nucleotides: TGTGCCAGCAGCTTTCAGGGGGGCACTGAAGCTTTCTTT.